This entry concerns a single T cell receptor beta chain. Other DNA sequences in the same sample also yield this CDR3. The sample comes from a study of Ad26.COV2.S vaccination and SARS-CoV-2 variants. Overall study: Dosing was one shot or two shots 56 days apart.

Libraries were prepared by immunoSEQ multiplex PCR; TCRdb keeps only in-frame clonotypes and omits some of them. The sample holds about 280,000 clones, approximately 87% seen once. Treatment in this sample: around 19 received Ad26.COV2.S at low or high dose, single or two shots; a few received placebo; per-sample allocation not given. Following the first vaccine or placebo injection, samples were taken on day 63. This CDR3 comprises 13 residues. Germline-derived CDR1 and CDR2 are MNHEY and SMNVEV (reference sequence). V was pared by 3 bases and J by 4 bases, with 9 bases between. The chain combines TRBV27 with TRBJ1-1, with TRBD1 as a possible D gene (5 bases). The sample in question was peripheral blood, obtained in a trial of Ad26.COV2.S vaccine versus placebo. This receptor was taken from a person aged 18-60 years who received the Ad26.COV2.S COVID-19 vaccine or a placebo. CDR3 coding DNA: TGTGCCAGCAGTTTTCAGGGACCCACTGAAGCTTTCTTT. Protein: CASSFQGPTEAFF.